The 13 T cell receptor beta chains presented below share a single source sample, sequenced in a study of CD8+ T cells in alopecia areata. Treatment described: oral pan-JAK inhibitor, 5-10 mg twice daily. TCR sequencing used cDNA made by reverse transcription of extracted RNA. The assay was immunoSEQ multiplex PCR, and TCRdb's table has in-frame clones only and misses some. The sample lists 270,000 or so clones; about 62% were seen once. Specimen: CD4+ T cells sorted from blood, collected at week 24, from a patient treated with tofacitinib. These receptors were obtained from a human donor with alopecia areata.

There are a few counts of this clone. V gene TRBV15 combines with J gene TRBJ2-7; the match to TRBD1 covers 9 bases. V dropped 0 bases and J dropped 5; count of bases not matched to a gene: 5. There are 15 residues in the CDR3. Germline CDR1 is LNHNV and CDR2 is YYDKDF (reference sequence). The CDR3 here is CATSRDAGTGNEQYF. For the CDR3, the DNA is TGTGCCACCAGCAGAGATGCGGGGACAGGGAACGAGCAGTACTTC.

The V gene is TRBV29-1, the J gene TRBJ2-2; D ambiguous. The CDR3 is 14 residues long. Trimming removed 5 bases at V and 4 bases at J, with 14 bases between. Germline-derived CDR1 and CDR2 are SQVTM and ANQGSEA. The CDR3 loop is CSVKFAQATGELFF. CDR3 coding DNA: TGCAGCGTTAAATTCGCGCAGGCCACCGGGGAGCTGTTTTTT.

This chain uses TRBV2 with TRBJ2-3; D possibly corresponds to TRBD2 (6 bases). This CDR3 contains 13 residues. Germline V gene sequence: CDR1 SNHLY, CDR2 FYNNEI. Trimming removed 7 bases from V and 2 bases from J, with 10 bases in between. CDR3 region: CASTRGNTDTQYF. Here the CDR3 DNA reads TGTGCCAGCACACGCGGGAACACAGATACGCAGTATTTT.

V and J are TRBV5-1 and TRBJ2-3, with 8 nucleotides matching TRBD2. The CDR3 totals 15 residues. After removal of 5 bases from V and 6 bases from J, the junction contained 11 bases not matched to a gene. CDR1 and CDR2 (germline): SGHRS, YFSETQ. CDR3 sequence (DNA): TGCGCCAGCAGTATCAGCGGGGGACGAGGGGATACGCAGTATTTT. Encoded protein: CASSISGGRGDTQYF.

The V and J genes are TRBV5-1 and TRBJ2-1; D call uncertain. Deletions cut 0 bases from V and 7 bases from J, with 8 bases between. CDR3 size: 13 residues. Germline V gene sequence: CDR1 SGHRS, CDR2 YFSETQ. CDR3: CASSLVPSNEQFF. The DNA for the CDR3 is TGCGCCAGCAGCTTGGTCCCTTCGAATGAGCAGTTCTTC.

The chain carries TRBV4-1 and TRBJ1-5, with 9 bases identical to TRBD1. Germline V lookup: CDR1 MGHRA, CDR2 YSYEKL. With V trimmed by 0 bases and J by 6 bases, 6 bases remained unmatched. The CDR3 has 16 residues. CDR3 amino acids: CASSQEGTGILQPQHF. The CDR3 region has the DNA TGCGCCAGCAGCCAAGAAGGGACAGGGATACTTCAGCCCCAGCATTTT.

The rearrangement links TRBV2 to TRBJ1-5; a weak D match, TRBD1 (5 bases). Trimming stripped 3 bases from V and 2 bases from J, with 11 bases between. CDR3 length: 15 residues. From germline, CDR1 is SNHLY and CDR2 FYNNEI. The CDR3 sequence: CASSDEAGGNQPQHF. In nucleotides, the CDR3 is TGTGCCAGCAGTGATGAGGCGGGGGGCAATCAGCCCCAGCATTTT.

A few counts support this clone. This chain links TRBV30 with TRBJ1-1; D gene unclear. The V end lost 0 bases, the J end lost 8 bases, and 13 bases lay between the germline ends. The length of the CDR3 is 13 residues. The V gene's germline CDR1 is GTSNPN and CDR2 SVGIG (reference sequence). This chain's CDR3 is CAWSVLSPVEAFF. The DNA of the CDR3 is TGTGCCTGGAGTGTACTATCCCCAGTAGAAGCTTTCTTT.

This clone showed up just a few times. The CDR3 protein is CASTPGGSHEQYF. The CDR3 DNA reads TGTGCCAGTACTCCGGGGGGCTCACACGAGCAGTACTTC. V usage is TRBV19 and J usage is TRBJ2-7, with D tentatively TRBD2 (7 bases). Deletions cut 7 bases from V and 5 bases from J, with 15 bases between. Germline CDR1 is LNHDA and CDR2 is SQIVND (reference sequence). There are 13 residues in the CDR3.

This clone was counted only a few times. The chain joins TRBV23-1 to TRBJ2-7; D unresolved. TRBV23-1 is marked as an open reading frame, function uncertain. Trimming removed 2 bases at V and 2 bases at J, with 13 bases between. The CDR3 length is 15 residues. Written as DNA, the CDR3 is TGCGCCAGCAGTCAAGTCAGAGGTTGCCCCTACGAGCAGTACTTC. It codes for CASSQVRGCPYEQYF.

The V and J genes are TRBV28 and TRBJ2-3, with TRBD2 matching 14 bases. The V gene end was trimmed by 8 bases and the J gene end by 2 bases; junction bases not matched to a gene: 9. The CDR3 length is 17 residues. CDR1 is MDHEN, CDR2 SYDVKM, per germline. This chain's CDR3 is CASSLSGLAGDTDTQYF. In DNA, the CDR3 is TGTGCCAGCTCCCTTTCGGGACTAGCGGGAGACACAGATACGCAGTATTTT.

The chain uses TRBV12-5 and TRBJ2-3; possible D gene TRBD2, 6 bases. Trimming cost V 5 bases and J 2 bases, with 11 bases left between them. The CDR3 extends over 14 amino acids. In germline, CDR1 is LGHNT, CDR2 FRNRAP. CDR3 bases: TGTGCTAGTGGTCTGGGACTCGACACAGATACGCAGTATTTT. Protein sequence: CASGLGLDTDTQYF.

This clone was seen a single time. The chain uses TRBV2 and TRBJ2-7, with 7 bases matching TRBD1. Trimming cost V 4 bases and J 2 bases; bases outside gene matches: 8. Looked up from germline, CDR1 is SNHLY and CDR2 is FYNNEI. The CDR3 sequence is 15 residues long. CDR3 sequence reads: CASSVTGTVAYEQYF. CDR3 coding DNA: TGTGCCAGCAGTGTTACCGGGACAGTGGCCTACGAGCAGTACTTC.